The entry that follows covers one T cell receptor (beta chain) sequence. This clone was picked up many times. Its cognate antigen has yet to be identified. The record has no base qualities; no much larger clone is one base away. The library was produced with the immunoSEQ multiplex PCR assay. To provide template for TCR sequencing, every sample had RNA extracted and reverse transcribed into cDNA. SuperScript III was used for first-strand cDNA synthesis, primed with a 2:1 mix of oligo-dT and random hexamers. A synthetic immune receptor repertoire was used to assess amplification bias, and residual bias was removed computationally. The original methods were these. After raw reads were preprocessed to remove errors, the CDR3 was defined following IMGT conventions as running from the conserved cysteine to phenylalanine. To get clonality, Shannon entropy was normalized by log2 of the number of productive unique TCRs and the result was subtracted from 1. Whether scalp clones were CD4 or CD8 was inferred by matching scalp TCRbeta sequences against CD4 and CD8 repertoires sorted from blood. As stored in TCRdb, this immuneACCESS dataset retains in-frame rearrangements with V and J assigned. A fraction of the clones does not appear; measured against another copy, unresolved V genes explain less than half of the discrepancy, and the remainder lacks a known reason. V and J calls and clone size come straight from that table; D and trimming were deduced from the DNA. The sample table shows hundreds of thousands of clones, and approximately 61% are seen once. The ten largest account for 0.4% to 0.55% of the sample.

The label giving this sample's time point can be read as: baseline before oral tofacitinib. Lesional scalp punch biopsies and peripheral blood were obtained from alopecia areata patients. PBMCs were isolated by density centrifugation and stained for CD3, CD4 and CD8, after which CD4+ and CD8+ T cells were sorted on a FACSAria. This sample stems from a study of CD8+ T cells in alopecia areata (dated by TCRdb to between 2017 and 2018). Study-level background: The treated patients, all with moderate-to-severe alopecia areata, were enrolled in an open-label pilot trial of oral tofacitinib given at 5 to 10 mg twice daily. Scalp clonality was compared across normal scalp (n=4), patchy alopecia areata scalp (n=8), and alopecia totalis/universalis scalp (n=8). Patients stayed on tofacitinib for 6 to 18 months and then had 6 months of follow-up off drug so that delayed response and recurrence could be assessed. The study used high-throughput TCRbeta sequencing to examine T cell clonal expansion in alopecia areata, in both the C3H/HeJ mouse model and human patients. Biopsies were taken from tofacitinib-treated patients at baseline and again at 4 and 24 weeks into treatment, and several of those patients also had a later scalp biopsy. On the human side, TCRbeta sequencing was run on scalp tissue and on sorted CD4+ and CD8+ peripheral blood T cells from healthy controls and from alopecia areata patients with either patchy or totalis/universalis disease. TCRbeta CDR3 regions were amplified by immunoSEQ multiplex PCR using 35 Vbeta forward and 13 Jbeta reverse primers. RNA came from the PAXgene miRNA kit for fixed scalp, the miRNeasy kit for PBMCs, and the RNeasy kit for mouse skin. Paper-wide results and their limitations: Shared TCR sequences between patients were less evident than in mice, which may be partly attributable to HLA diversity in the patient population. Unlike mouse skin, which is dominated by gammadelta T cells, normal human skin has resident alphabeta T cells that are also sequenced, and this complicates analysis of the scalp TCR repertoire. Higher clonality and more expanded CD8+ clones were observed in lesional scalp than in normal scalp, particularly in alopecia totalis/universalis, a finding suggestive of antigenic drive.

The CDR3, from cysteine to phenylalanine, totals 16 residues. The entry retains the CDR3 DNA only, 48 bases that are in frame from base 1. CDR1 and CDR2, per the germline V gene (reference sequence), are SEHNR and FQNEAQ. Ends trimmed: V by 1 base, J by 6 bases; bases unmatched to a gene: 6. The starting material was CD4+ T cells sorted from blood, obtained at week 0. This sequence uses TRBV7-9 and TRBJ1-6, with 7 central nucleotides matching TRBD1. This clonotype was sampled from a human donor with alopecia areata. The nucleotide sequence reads TGTGCCAGCAGCTTAGGACAGGGCTTTTCTAATTCACCCCTCCACTTT. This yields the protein CASSLGQGFSNSPLHF.